This paragraph covers one T cell receptor beta chain sequence. What it binds is not known. One base away lies a much larger clone, so this may be a sequencing read error. The data were taken from a study of T cells in Graves' hyperthyroidism and ophthalmopathy. The study, taken as a whole, reports: Also found in blood were most expanded thyroid clonotypes above 0.001.

Hyperthyroidism, newly diagnosed and lasting under 2 months, affected patients aged 18 to 65. Any patient presenting with uncontrolled infection, other autoimmune disease, pregnancy or lactation was left out. Diagnoses were made from clinical symptoms, serum measures (thyroxine and TRAb), thyroid ultrasound and orbital computed tomography. Germline V lookup: CDR1 SGHAT, CDR2 FQNNGV. The CDR3 has 13 residues. The investigators amplified TCR beta CDR3 regions from RNA transcripts. The HTBI primer set served for first-round RT-PCR of the TCR CDR3. From the multiplex PCR reads, TCRdb called clonotypes with MiXCR, one entry per CDR3 protein. The sample has under 800,000 distinct CDR3 sequences, 11% to 15% seen once.

The V gene is TRBV11-2, the J gene TRBJ2-7, with D possibly matching TRBD1 (6 bases). The better agreement between TRBJ2-1 and the DNA end casts doubt on the J call. The origin of this receptor is a woman between 18 and 30 years old with Graves' hyperthyroidism. What was sequenced was blood. CDR3 amino acids: CASSLRQAYEQFF. The CDR3 DNA is TGTGCCAGCAGCTTGAGACAGGCCTACGAGCAGTTCTTC.